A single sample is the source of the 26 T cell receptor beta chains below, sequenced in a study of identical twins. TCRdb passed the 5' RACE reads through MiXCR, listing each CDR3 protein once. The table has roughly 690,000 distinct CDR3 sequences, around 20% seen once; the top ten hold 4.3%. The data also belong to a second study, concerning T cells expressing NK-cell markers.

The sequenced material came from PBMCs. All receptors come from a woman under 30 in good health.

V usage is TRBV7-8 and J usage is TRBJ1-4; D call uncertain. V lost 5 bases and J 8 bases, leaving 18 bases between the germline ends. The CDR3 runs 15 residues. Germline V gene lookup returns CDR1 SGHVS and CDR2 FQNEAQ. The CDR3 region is CASSPAGVYAEKLFF. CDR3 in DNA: TGTGCCAGCAGCCCCGCCGGGGTCTATGCCGAAAAACTGTTTTTT.

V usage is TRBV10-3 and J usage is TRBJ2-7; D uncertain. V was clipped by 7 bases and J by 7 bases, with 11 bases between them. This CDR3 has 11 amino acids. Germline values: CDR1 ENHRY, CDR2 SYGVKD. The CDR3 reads CAIMQASEQYF. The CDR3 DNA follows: TGTGCCATCATGCAGGCCTCGGAGCAGTACTTC.

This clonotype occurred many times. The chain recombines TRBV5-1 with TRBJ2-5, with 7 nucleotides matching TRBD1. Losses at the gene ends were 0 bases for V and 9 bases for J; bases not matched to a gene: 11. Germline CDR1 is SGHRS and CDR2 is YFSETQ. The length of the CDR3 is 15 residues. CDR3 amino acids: CASSLEARGTVAQYF. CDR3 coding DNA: TGCGCCAGCAGCTTGGAGGCCAGGGGGACCGTCGCCCAGTACTTC.

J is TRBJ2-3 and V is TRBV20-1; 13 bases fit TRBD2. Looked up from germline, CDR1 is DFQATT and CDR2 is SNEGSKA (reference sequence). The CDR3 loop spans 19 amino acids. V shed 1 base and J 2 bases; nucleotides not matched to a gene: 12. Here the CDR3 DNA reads TGCAGTGCTAGAGTCGGACTAGCGGGGGCACAATATGTCACAGATACGCAGTATTTT. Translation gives CSARVGLAGAQYVTDTQYF.

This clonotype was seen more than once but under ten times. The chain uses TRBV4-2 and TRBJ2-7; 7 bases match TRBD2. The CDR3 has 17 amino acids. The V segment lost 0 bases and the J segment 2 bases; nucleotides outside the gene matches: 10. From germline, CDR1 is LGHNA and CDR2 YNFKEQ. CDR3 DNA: TGTGCCAGCAGCCAAGAATCCCCCGGGGGGTCTACCTACGAGCAGTACTTC. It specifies CASSQESPGGSTYEQYF.

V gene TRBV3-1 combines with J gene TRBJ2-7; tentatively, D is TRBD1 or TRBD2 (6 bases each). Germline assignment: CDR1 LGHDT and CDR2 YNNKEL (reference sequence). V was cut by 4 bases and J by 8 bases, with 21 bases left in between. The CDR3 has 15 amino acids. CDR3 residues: CASSPRGEQGVKQYF. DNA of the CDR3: TGTGCCAGCAGCCCAAGGGGGGAACAGGGAGTTAAGCAGTACTTC.

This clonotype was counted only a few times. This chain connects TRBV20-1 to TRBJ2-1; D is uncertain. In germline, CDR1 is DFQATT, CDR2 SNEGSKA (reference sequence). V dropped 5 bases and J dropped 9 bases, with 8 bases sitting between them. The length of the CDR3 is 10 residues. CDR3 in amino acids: CSAVASEQFF. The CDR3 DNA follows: TGCAGTGCTGTAGCCAGTGAGCAGTTCTTC.

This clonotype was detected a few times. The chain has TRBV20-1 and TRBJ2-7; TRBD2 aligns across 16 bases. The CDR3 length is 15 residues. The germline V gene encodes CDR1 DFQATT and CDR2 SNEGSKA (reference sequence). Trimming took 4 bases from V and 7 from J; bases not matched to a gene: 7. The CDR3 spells CSATGLAGGQSEQYF. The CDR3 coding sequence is TGCAGTGCTACGGGACTAGCGGGGGGGCAAAGTGAGCAGTACTTC.

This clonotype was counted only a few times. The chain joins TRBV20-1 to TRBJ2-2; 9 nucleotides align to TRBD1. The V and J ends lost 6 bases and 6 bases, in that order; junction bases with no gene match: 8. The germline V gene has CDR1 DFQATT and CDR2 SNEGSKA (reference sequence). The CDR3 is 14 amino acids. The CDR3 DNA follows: TGCAGTGCACCTGCCGGGACAGGGCCCGGGGAGCTGTTTTTT. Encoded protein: CSAPAGTGPGELFF.

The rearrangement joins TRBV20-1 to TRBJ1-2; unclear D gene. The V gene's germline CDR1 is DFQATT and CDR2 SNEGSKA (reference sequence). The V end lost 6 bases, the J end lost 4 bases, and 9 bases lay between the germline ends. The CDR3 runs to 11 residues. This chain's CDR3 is CSARTAYGYTF. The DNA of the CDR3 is TGCAGTGCCCGGACTGCCTATGGCTACACCTTC.

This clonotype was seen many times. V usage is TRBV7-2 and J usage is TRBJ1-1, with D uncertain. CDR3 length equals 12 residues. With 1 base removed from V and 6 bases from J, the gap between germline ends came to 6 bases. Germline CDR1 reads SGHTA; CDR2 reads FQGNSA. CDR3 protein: CASSLEPPEAFF. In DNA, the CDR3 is TGTGCCAGCAGCTTAGAACCCCCTGAAGCTTTCTTT.

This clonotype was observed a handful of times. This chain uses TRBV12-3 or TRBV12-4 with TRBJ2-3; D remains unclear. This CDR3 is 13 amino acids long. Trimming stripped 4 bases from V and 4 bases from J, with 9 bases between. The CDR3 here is CASSSITPDTQYF. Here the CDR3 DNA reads TGTGCCAGCAGTTCCATTACCCCAGATACGCAGTATTTT.

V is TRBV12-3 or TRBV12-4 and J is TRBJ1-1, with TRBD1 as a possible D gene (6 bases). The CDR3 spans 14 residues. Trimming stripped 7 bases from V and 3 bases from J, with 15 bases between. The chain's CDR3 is CASTQQGSHTEAFF. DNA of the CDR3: TGTGCCAGCACTCAACAGGGAAGCCACACTGAAGCTTTCTTT.

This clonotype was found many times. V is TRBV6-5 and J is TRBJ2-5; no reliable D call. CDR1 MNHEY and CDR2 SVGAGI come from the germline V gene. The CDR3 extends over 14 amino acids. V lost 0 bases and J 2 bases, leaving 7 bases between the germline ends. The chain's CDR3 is CASSYSHRQETQYF. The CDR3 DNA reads TGTGCCAGCAGTTACTCGCACAGACAAGAGACCCAGTACTTC.

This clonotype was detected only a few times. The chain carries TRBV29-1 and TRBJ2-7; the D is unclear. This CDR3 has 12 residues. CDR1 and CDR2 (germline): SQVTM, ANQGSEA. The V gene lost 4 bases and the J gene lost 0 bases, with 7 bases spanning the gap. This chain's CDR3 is CSVVVTSYEQYF. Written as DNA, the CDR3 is TGCAGCGTTGTAGTCACCTCCTACGAGCAGTACTTC.

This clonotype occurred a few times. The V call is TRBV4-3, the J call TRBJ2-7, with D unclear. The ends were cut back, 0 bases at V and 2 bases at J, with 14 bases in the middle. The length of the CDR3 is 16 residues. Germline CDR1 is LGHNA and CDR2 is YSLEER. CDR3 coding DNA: TGCGCCAGCAGCCAAGATTTCGGGTCCCCGCCCTACGAGCAGTACTTC. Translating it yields CASSQDFGSPPYEQYF.

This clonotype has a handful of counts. In DNA, the CDR3 is TGTGCCAGCAGCTTAGAATCCCGAGGAGAGACCCAGTACTTC. It encodes CASSLESRGETQYF. This chain connects TRBV7-6 to TRBJ2-5, with unresolved D. From germline, CDR1 is SGHVS and CDR2 FNYEAQ. The CDR3 consists of 14 residues. The V gene lost 1 base and the J gene lost 4 bases, with 10 bases spanning the gap. Full variable domain (rest looked up from reference TRBV7-6 and TRBJ2-5): GAGVSQSPRYKVTKRGQDVALRCDPISGHVSLYWYRQALGQGPEFLTYFNYEAQQDKSGLPNDRFSAERPEGSISTLTIQRTEQRDSAMYRCASSLESRGETQYFGPGTRLLVL.

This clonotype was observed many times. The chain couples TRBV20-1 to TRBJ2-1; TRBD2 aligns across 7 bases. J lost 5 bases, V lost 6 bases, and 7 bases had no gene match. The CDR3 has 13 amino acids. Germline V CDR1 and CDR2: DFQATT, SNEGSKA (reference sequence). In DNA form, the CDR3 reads TGCAGTGCCCCGACTAGCCTTAACAATGAGCAGTTCTTC. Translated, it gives CSAPTSLNNEQFF.

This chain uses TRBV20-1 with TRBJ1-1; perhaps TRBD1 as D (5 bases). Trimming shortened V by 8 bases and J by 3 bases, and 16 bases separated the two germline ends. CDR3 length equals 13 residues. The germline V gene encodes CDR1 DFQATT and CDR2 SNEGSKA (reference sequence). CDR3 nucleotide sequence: TGCAGTACACTAGTCCGGGGCTACACTGAAGCTTTCTTT. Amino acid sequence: CSTLVRGYTEAFF.

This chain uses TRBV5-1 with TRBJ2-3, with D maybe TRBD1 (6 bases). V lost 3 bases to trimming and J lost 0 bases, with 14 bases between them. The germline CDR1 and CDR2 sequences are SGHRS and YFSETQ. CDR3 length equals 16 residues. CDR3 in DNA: TGCGCCAGCAGCTCCACAGGGCTTTCGAGCACAGATACGCAGTATTTT. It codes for CASSSTGLSSTDTQYF.

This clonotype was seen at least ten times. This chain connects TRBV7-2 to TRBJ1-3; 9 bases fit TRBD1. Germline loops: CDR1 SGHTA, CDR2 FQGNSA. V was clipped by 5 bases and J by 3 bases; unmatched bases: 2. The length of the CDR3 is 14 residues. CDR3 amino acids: CASSQTGGGNTIYF. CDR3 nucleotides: TGTGCCAGCAGCCAGACAGGGGGTGGAAACACCATATATTTT.

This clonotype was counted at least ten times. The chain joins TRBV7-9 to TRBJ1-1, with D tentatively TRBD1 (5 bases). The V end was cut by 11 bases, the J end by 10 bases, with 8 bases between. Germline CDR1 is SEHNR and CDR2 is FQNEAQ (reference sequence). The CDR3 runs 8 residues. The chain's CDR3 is CAVQVAFF. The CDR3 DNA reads TGTGCCGTACAGGTAGCTTTCTTT.

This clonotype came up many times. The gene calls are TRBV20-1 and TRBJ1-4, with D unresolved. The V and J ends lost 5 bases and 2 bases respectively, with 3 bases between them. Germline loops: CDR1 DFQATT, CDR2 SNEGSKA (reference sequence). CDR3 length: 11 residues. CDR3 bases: TGCAGTGCTCTGACTAATGAAAAACTGTTTTTT. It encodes CSALTNEKLFF.

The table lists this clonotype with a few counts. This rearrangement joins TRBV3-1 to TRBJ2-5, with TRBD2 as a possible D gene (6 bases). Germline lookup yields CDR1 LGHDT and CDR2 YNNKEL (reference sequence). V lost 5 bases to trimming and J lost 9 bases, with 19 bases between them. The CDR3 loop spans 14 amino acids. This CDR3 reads CASSLLRAWRAQYF. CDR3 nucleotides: TGTGCCAGCAGCTTACTCCGGGCTTGGAGGGCCCAGTACTTC.

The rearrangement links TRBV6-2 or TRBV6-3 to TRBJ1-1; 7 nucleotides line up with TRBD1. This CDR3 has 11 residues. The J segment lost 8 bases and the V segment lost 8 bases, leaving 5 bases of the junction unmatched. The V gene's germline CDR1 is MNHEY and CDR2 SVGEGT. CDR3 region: CASAEGAEAFF. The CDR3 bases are TGTGCCAGCGCGGAGGGGGCCGAAGCTTTCTTT.

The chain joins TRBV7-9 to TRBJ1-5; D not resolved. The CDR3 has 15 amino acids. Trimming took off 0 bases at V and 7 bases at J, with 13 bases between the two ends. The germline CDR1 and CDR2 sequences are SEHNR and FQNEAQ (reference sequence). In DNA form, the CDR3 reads TGTGCCAGCAGCTTAGCCGCCGGGAGCAGCCAGCCCCAGCATTTT. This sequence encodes CASSLAAGSSQPQHF.